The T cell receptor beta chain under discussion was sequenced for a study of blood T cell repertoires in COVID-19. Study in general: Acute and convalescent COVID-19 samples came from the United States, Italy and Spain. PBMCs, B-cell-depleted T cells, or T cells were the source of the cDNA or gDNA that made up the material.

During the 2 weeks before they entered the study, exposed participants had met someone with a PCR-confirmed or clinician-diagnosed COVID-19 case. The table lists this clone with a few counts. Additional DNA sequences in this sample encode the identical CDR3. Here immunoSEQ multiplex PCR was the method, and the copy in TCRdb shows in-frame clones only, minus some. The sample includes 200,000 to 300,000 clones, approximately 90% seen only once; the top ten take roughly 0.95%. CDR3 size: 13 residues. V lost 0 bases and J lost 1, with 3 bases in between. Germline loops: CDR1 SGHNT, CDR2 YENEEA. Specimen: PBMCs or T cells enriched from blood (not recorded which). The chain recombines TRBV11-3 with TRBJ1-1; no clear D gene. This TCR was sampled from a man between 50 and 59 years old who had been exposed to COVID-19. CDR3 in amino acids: CASSLEANTEAFF. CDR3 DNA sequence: TGTGCCAGCAGCTTAGAAGCGAACACTGAAGCTTTCTTT.